This T cell receptor (beta chain) comes out of a study of post-analysis software for immune sequencing data. Study-level background: Clinical courses comprised relapsing-remitting, secondary progressive and progressive-relapsing multiple sclerosis. Notes on the study in general: Patients had higher frequencies than controls of a handful of TRBV segments, including TRBV5-6, TRBV5-1 and TRBV20-1.

Unique molecular identifiers featured in each of the TCR beta cDNA libraries. T cells numbering roughly 1 to 10 million yielded some 500,000 cDNA molecules. Using its own MiXCR run on the PCR reads, TCRdb lists one record per CDR3 protein. Of 750,000 to 950,000 distinct CDR3 sequences listed, around 46% are singletons. Notes on this clonotype: Its antigen is currently unknown.

The CDR3 runs to 10 residues. V dropped 10 bases and J dropped 7 bases, with 11 bases sitting between them. Germline loops: CDR1 MDHEN, CDR2 SYDVKM. This sequence joins TRBV28 and TRBJ2-7, with D maybe TRBD2 (5 bases). Material: blood. This TCR was recovered from a girl aged 10 to 17 with multiple sclerosis. The CDR3 DNA is TGTGCCACCCGAAGGAGGGAGCAGTACTTC. It encodes CATRRREQYF.